What follows describes a single T cell receptor beta chain. This record comes from a study of technical replicates of blood from several donors. Only in-frame clones appear in the TCRdb table, and some are missing; sequencing was by immunoSEQ multiplex PCR. The table shows about 84,000 clones, with 85% to 95% occurring only once. CDR1 is GTSNPN and CDR2 is SVGIG in the germline V gene (reference sequence). The CDR3 is made up of 15 amino acids. V gave up 0 bases and J gave up 6 bases, with 17 bases separating them. The sequencing sample was made of T cells isolated from PBMCs. V and J are TRBV30 and TRBJ1-2; possible D gene TRBD1, 5 bases. The receptor was derived from a human donor in good health. CDR3 bases: TGTGCCTGGAGTGTTTACCGGCAGGGCATCAATGGCTACACCTTC. This translates into CAWSVYRQGINGYTF.